These 5 T cell receptor beta chains came from one sample sequenced in a study of blood T cell repertoires in COVID-19. TCRdb's copy holds only in-frame clones and misses some; the assay was immunoSEQ multiplex PCR. The sample yields more than 70,000 clones, around 89% seen once. The sample taken for sequencing was peripheral blood. These receptor sequences come from a human donor in a cohort sampled during active COVID-19.

V gene TRBV3-1 (or the pseudogene TRBV3-2) combines with J gene TRBJ1-2; D might be TRBD1 (5 bases). The CDR3 totals 12 residues. Germline assignment: CDR1 LGHDT and CDR2 YNNKEL (reference sequence). The germline V and J ends were trimmed by 4 bases and 8 bases, with 11 bases remaining between them. This CDR3 reads CASSRRDLGYTF. The CDR3 nucleotides are TGTGCCAGCAGCCGCCGGGACTTGGGCTACACCTTC.

J is TRBJ2-1 and V is TRBV30; D ambiguous. This CDR3 has 14 amino acids. The germline V gene encodes CDR1 GTSNPN and CDR2 SVGIG (reference sequence). With 1 base removed from V and 5 bases from J, the gap between germline ends came to 12 bases. In DNA form, the CDR3 reads TGTGCCTGGAGTGACCCCCCGGGTCACAATGAGCAGTTCTTC. Its protein product is CAWSDPPGHNEQFF.

This chain connects TRBV3-1 (or the pseudogene TRBV3-2) to TRBJ1-2; 8 nucleotides line up with TRBD1. V shed 0 bases and J 5 bases; nucleotides not matched to a gene: 14. CDR3 length: 18 residues. CDR1 and CDR2 from the germline V gene are LGHDT and YNNKEL (reference sequence). The DNA for the CDR3 is TGTGCCAGCAGCCAAGATCTTGGAAGAGGCAGGGGGCGTTATGGCTACACCTTC. Its protein product is CASSQDLGRGRGRYGYTF.

The V and J genes are TRBV11-1 and TRBJ2-5, with 9 bases aligning to TRBD1. The CDR3 has 15 residues. Trimming cost V 3 bases and J 6 bases; bases outside gene matches: 8. Per the germline V gene, CDR1 is SGHAT and CDR2 is FQDESV (reference sequence). The CDR3 protein is CASSFHTGGSKTQYF. The CDR3 nucleotides read TGTGCCAGCAGCTTCCATACAGGGGGCTCGAAGACCCAGTACTTC.

This chain links TRBV4-2 with TRBJ1-3, with D perhaps TRBD1 (6 bases). V lost 4 bases and J lost 0, with 7 bases in between. CDR1 LGHNA and CDR2 YNFKEQ come from the germline V gene. CDR3 length: 14 amino acids. The CDR3 DNA reads as TGTGCCAGCAGCCCACAGGGCTCTGGAAACACCATATATTTT. Amino acids: CASSPQGSGNTIYF.